One TCR beta chain is described in this entry. The record originates from a study of shared clonotypes between healthy human individuals. There are 16 residues in the CDR3. Germline CDR1 and CDR2: SGHNT and YYREEE (reference sequence). Trimming cost V 4 bases and J 5 bases; bases outside gene matches: 9. The run depth of the assay was deep. Libraries were prepared by immunoSEQ multiplex PCR; TCRdb keeps only in-frame clonotypes and omits some of them. Among hundreds of thousands of clones listed, roughly 72% were seen once. The gene calls are TRBV5-4 and TRBJ2-5, with 12 bases aligning to TRBD2. This sequence was found in a woman in her twenties or thirties in good health. Sample: memory CD4+ T cells sorted from blood. Regarding subset: CD45RA-negative fraction. CDR3 in DNA: TGTGCCAGCAGCGTGACTAGCGGGAGTGGGCGGGAGACCCAGTACTTC. This encodes CASSVTSGSGRETQYF.